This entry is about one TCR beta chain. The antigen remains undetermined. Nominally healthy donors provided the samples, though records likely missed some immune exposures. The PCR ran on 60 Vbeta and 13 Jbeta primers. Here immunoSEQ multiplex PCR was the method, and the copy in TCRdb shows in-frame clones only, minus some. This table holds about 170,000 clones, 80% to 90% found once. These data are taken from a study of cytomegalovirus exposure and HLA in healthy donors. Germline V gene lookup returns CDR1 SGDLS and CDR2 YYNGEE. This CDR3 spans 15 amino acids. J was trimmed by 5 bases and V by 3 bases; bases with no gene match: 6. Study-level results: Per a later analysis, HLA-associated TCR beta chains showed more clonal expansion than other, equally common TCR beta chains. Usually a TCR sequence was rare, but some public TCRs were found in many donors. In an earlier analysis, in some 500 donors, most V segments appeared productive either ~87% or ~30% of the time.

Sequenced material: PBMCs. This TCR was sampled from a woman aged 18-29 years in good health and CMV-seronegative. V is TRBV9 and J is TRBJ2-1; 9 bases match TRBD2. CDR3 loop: CASSAGTSTNNEQFF. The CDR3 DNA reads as TGTGCCAGCAGCGCCGGGACTAGCACCAACAATGAGCAGTTCTTC.